This entry features one T cell receptor (beta chain) sequence. Its target is not known. The CDR3 is 14 amino acids. V lost 4 bases, J lost 9 bases, and 5 bases stayed unmatched. The V gene's germline CDR1 is SGHTA and CDR2 FQGTGA. The protocol was immunoSEQ multiplex PCR, while the TCRdb copy is restricted to in-frame clones and leaves out a portion. The top ten hold approximately 13% of the sample, which has about 450,000 clones, 70% to 80% seen once. This entry is derived from a study of shared clonotypes between healthy human individuals. Whole-study context: The people who gave samples were two women and a few men aged 18 to 49.

Donors had no recently reported acute infections or vaccinations and were HIV-negative. There were only Caucasian adults among the donors, and all lived in Nashville, Tennessee. Points from the study as a whole: The authors sampled blood alone, and tissue repertoires likely differ.

The origin of this receptor is a woman aged 40 to 50 in good health. Some clones in this sample may be carry-over from other donors' samples. This chain links TRBV7-3 with TRBJ2-1, with 11 bases that match TRBD1. Sequenced: PBMCs. The DNA of the CDR3 is TGTGCCAGCAGCTCGGGACAGGGGGGTGGTGAGCAGTTCTTC. The encoded protein is CASSSGQGGGEQFF.